This TCR beta chain was recovered during a study of blood T cell repertoires in COVID-19. Study context: Samples taken during acute and convalescent COVID-19 were collected in the United States, Italy and Spain. PBMCs, B-cell-depleted T cells, or T cells were the source of the cDNA or gDNA that made up the material.

This clone came up once. As handled by the study authors: Amplification with reference gene primers provided the estimates of nucleated cell counts. Profiling relied on immunoSEQ multiplex PCR, and the TCRdb table lists in-frame clones only, not all of them. The V and J calls and the clone size are those of that table, but D and trimming were determined from the DNA. This table has around 300,000 clones, around nine tenths appearing once. The length of the CDR3 is 18 residues. The V and J ends lost 1 base and 6 bases respectively, with 22 bases between them. Germline loops: CDR1 SGHTA, CDR2 FQGNSA. The sequenced sample consisted of peripheral blood. The TCR originated in a woman in her 50s with active or convalescent COVID-19. The chain joins TRBV7-2 to TRBJ2-1; tentative D call: TRBD2 (5 bases). CDR3 nucleotides: TGTGCCAGCAGCTTAGGTGCGGTTAGCGCTATCTCGCGCAATGAGCAGTTCTTC. Translated: CASSLGAVSAISRNEQFF.